A single sample is the source of the 2 T cell receptor beta chains below, sequenced in a study of blood T cell repertoires in COVID-19. Generated by immunoSEQ multiplex PCR, the TCRdb table keeps only in-frame clones and is missing some. The data hold under 130,000 clones, with roughly 80% observed a single time. Specimen: peripheral blood. The source of these receptors is a man aged 70 or older with active or convalescent COVID-19.

The DNA for the CDR3 is TGTGCCAGCAGCCAAGTTAGCGGGAGCTATGAGCAGTTCTTC. It is translated as CASSQVSGSYEQFF. The J gene is TRBJ2-1, the V gene TRBV14, with 9 nucleotides matching TRBD2. The CDR3 runs to 14 residues. V shed 1 base, J shed 8 bases, and the junction held 3 bases outside the gene matches. The germline CDR1 and CDR2 sequences are SGHDN and FVKESK.

The chain links TRBV5-1 to TRBJ2-1; TRBD2 might be the D (6 bases). This CDR3 region has 14 residues. V shed 2 bases and J shed 8 bases, with 14 bases lying between them. Per germline, CDR1 SGHRS and CDR2 YFSETQ. The CDR3 DNA reads as TGCGCCAGCAGCTTACTAGCCGGCGGGGATGAGCAGTTCTTC. This codes for CASSLLAGGDEQFF. The full variable domain, rest sourced from reference TRBV5-1 and TRBJ2-1, is KAGVTQTPRYLIKTRGQQVTLSCSPISGHRSVSWYQQTPGQGLQFLFEYFSETQRNKGNFPGRFSGRQFSNSRSEMNVSTLELGDSALYLCASSLLAGGDEQFFGPGTRLTVL.